The subject of this entry is one TCR beta chain. The data were taken from a study of blood T cell repertoires in COVID-19. Study-level background: Samples of COVID-19 (acute and convalescent) were obtained from the United States, Italy and Spain. From T cells, B-cell-depleted T cells, or PBMCs came the material, which was cDNA or gDNA.

Clinical history as reported by participants underpinned cohort assignment. Two negative PCRs, clearance, or symptom resolution characterized the recovered Cohort 3 donors. Only in-frame clones appear in the TCRdb table, and some are missing; sequencing was by immunoSEQ multiplex PCR. The table has about 200,000 clones, around 90% seen once; the top ten hold roughly 8.4%. The CDR3 loop spans 15 amino acids. CDR1 and CDR2 from the germline V gene are SGHKS and YYEKEE (reference sequence). Germline trimming cut 4 bases from V and 9 bases from J; bases unmatched to any gene: 10. What was sequenced was PBMCs or T cells enriched from blood (not recorded which). This rearrangement joins TRBV5-5 to TRBJ1-6; 7 bases match TRBD1. This sequence was found in a woman under 30 who had recovered from COVID-19. CDR3 protein: CASSGYRGGSSPLHF. DNA for the CDR3: TGTGCCAGCAGCGGATACAGGGGAGGAAGTTCACCCCTCCACTTT.